These 7 T cell receptor beta chains originate from one sample sequenced in a study of cytomegalovirus exposure and HLA in healthy donors. Only in-frame clones appear in the TCRdb table, and some are missing; sequencing was by immunoSEQ multiplex PCR. Of roughly 150,000 clones in the sample, around nine tenths were seen once. The material sequenced was PBMCs. The receptors derive from a man aged 18 to 29 in good health and CMV-seronegative.

This chain links TRBV27 with TRBJ1-2; D may be TRBD1 (6 bases). The CDR3 contains 14 residues. V lost 6 bases to trimming and J lost 2 bases, with 13 bases between them. The V gene's germline CDR1 is MNHEY and CDR2 SMNVEV (reference sequence). This CDR3 is CASSREGGNYGYTF. As DNA, the CDR3 is TGTGCCAGCAGCCGGGAGGGGGGGAACTATGGCTACACCTTC.

The chain has TRBV2 and TRBJ2-2; D is unresolved. Trimming took off 7 bases at V and 6 bases at J, with 9 bases between the two ends. Germline V CDR1 and CDR2: SNHLY, FYNNEI. The CDR3 has 12 amino acids. The CDR3 DNA sequence: TGTGCCAGCACAGTCCCTCCCGGGGAGCTGTTTTTT. It specifies CASTVPPGELFF.

The V call is TRBV13, the J call TRBJ1-1; 8 bases align to TRBD1. Germline V CDR1 and CDR2: PRHDT, FYEKMQ (reference sequence). This CDR3 comprises 15 residues. V trimming: 5 bases; J trimming: 3 bases; junction bases outside the gene matches: 8. The chain's CDR3 is CASSPGQGRYTEAFF. The CDR3, as DNA: TGTGCCAGCAGCCCAGGACAGGGAAGATACACTGAAGCTTTCTTT.

As DNA, the CDR3 is TGTGCCAGCAGTGCACTAGCGGGGAGCACAGATACGCAGTATTTT. It encodes CASSALAGSTDTQYF. The chain links TRBV5-6 to TRBJ2-3; TRBD2 matches 10 bases. Losses at the gene ends were 5 bases for V and 0 bases for J; bases not matched to a gene: 3. The CDR3 runs 15 residues. Per the germline V gene, CDR1 is SGHDT and CDR2 is YYEEEE. The whole variable domain, remainder taken from reference TRBV5-6 and TRBJ2-3, is DAGVTQSPTHLIKTRGQQVTLRCSPKSGHDTVSWYQQALGQGPQFIFQYYEEEERQRGNFPDRFSGHQFPNYSSELNVNALLLGDSALYLCASSALAGSTDTQYFGPGTRLTVL.

V usage is TRBV6-6 and J usage is TRBJ2-7, with 12 bases lining up with TRBD2. The V segment lost 6 bases and the J segment 0 bases; nucleotides outside the gene matches: 3. Germline V lookup: CDR1 MNHNY, CDR2 SVGAGI (reference sequence). The CDR3 runs 15 residues. CDR3 sequence (DNA): TGTGCCAGCAGCAAGACTAGCGGGGGCTCCTACGAGCAGTACGTC. Translated, it gives CASSKTSGGSYEQYV.

The chain is built from TRBV28 and TRBJ2-6; TRBD1 might be the D (5 bases). The germline V gene has CDR1 MDHEN and CDR2 SYDVKM. V was cut by 5 bases and J by 2 bases, with 10 bases left in between. This CDR3 contains 15 residues. The CDR3, as DNA: TGTGCCAGCAGTGACAGTAGAACTGGGGCCAACGTCCTGACTTTC. It specifies CASSDSRTGANVLTF.

V is TRBV7-9 and J is TRBJ1-2; tentative D call: TRBD1 (5 bases). This CDR3 region has 13 residues. Trimming cost V 1 base and J 2 bases, with 5 bases left between them. Germline assignment: CDR1 SEHNR and CDR2 FQNEAQ (reference sequence). The CDR3, as DNA: TGTGCCAGCAGCTTAGGGGGCAACTATGGCTACACCTTC. It encodes CASSLGGNYGYTF.